The 3 T cell receptor beta chains in this list originate from one sample, sequenced in a study of T and B cells in COVID-19 patients. From blood, about 240-550 ng of genomic DNA served as TRB template. BIOMED2 TRB-A/B primer pools were used in multiplex TRB PCR. TCRdb passed the multiplex PCR reads through MiXCR, listing each CDR3 protein once. The sample comprises 3,000 to 4,500 distinct CDR3 sequences, around 25% of which are singletons, and under 25% rests with the top ten. The sequencing input was blood. The receptor set was obtained from a human donor with active COVID-19.

By share of the sample, this clonotype is medium-sized. The rearrangement joins TRBV24-1 to TRBJ1-5, with TRBD1 as a possible D gene (6 bases). V was shortened by 5 bases and J by 5 bases, with 12 bases between the two germline ends. In germline, CDR1 is KGHDR, CDR2 SFDVKD. The CDR3 runs to 14 residues. CDR3 in amino acids: CATSVGGGYQPQHF. DNA for the CDR3: TGTGCCACCAGTGTAGGGGGAGGGTATCAGCCCCAGCATTTT.

The chain links TRBV6-5 to TRBJ2-7, with a tentative D call TRBD1 (6 bases). Germline-derived CDR1 and CDR2 are MNHEY and SVGAGI. The germline V and J ends were trimmed by 6 bases and 2 bases, with 14 bases remaining between them. The CDR3 extends over 14 amino acids. The chain's CDR3 is CASSGQRFPYEQYF. CDR3 nucleotide sequence: TGTGCCAGCAGCGGACAGCGCTTTCCCTACGAGCAGTACTTC.

The genes are TRBV27 and TRBJ1-2; 10 bases match TRBD1. The germline gives CDR1 MNHEY, CDR2 SMNVEV (reference sequence). The CDR3 length is 15 residues. J was trimmed by 1 base and V by 4 bases; bases with no gene match: 3. The CDR3 DNA is TGTGCCAGCAGTTCGACAGGGGGCGATAACTATGGCTACACCTTC. It specifies CASSSTGGDNYGYTF.